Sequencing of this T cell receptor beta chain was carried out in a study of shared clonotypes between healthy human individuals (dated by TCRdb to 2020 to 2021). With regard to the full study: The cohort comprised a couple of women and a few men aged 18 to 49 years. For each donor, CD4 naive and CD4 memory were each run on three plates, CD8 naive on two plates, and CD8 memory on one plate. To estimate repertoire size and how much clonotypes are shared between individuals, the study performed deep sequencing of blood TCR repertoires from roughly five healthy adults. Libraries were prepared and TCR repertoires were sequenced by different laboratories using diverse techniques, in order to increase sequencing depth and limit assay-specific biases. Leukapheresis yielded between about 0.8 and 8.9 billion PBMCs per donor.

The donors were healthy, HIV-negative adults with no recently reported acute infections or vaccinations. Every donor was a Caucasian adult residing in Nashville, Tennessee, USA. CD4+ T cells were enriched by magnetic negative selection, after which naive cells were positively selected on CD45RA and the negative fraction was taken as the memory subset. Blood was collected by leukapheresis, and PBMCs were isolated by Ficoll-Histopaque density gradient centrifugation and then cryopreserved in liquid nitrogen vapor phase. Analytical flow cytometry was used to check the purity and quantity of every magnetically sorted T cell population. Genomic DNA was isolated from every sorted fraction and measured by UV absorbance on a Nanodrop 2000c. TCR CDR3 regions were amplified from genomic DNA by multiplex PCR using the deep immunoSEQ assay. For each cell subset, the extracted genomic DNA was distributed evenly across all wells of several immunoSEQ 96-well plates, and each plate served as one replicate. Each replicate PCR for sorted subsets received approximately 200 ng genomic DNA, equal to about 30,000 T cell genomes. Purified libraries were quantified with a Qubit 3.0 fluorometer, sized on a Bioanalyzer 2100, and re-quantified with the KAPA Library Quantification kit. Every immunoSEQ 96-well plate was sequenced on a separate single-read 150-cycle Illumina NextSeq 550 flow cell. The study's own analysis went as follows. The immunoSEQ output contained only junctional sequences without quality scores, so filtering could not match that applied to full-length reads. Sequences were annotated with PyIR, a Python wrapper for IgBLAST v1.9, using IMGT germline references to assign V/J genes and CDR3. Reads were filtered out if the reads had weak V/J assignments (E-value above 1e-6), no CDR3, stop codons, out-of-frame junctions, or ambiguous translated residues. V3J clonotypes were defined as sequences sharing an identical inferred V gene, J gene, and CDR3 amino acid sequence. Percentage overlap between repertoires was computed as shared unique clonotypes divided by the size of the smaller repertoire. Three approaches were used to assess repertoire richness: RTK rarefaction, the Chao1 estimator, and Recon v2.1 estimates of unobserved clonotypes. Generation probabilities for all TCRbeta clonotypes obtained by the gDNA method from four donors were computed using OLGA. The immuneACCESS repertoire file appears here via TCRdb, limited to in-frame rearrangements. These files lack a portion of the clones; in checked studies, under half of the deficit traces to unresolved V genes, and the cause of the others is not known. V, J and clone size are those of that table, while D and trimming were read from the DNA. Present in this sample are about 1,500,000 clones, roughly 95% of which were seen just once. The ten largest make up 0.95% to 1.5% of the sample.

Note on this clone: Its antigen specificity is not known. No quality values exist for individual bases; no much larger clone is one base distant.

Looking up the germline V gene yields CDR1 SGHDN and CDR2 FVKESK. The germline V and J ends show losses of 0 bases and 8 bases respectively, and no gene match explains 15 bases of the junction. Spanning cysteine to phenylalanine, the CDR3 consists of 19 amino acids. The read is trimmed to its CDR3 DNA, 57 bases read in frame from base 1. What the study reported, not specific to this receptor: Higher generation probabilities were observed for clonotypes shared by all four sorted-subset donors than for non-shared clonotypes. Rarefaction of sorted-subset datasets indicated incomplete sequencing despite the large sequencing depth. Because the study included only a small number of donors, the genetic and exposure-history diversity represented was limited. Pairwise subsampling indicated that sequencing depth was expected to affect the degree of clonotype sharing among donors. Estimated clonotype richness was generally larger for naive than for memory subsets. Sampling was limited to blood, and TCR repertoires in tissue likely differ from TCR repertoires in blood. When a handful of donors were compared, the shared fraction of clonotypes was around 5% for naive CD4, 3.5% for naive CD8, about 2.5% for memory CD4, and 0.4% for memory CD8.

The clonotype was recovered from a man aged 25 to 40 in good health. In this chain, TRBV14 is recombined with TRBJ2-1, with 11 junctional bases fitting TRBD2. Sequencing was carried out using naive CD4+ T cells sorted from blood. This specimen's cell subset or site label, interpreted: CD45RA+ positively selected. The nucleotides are TGTGCCAGCAGCCAAGATAAACTAGCGGGAGTTCTGTCGATCGATGAGCAGTTCTTC. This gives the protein CASSQDKLAGVLSIDEQFF. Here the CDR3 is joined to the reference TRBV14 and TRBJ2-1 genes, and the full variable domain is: EAGVTQFPSHSVIEKGQTVTLRCDPISGHDNLYWYRRVMGKEIKFLLHFVKESKQDESGMPNNRFLAERTGGTYSTLKVQPAELEDSGVYFCASSQDKLAGVLSIDEQFFGPGTRLTVL.